Described below is a single T cell receptor (beta chain) sequence and its context. The cDNA 3' end received a ligated oligonucleotide with a UMI. An equimolar mix of RC1.1 and RC1.2 primed the beta chain across TRBC1 and TRBC2. TCRdb fed the UMI-ligation and nested PCR reads into MiXCR, producing one record per CDR3 protein. The sample consists of 31,000 or so distinct CDR3 sequences, 9% to 12% of them appearing once. KT2, a clone with a known TCR, was spiked into unfractionated PBMC. The data originate from a study of quantifying T cell responses using KT2 cells. Across the whole study: Reverse transcription used primers in the TCR alpha and beta constant regions.

This TCR came from a human donor. The source material was PBMCs spiked with cells of the T cell clone KT2.

CDR3 sequence: CASSLSGTAFQETQYF. In DNA, the CDR3 is TGTGCCAGCTCACTATCCGGGACAGCCTTCCAAGAGACCCAGTACTTC. This chain joins TRBV18 and TRBJ2-5; 7 bases fit TRBD1. CDR1 and CDR2 from the germline V gene are KGHSH and LQKENI. This CDR3 region has 16 residues. Trimming removed 4 bases from V and 1 base from J; junction bases left unmatched: 9. The whole variable domain, remainder taken from reference TRBV18 and TRBJ2-5, is NAGVMQNPRHLVRRRGQEARLRCSPMKGHSHVYWYRQLPEEGLKFMVYLQKENIIDESGMPKERFSAEFPKEGPSILRIQQVVRGDSAAYFCASSLSGTAFQETQYFGPGTRLLVL.